A selection of T cell receptor beta chains follows, all from one sample in a study of blood T cell repertoires in COVID-19. Libraries were prepared by immunoSEQ multiplex PCR; TCRdb keeps only in-frame clonotypes and omits some of them. The data show hundreds of thousands of clones, 88% seen once. Sequenced input: peripheral blood. The receptors shown here come from a woman aged 25 to 39 with COVID-19, enrolled during active disease. The CDR3 runs from the conserved cysteine through the conserved F or W. Fields, in order: D gene, clone size, J gene, V gene, CDR3 protein, CDR3 DNA. A D gene is named only where the DNA matches it firmly. Only part of the rows carry a size: once, few, many, or a class if the clone is expanded.

d_call: TRBD1
clone_size: .
j_call: TRBJ1-1
v_call: TRBV18
cdr3_aa: CASSPGTGPAFF
cdr3_nt: TGTGCCAGCTCACCAGGGACAGGGCCGGCTTTCTTT

d_call: TRBD2
clone_size: .
j_call: TRBJ2-7
v_call: TRBV7-2
cdr3_aa: CASSSSGRAYEQYF
cdr3_nt: TGTGCCAGCAGCTCAAGCGGGAGGGCCTACGAGCAGTACTTC

d_call: .
clone_size: .
j_call: TRBJ1-2
v_call: TRBV13
cdr3_aa: CASSSLRGSNYGYTF
cdr3_nt: TGTGCCAGCAGCTCCCTTAGAGGATCTAACTATGGCTACACCTTC

d_call: TRBD1
clone_size: .
j_call: TRBJ1-6
v_call: TRBV9
cdr3_aa: CASSGIRDSNSPLHF
cdr3_nt: TGTGCCAGCAGCGGGATCCGGGACAGTAATTCACCCCTCCACTTT

d_call: .
clone_size: .
j_call: TRBJ2-7
v_call: TRBV29-1
cdr3_aa: CSVEVAAYEQYF
cdr3_nt: TGCAGCGTTGAGGTGGCAGCCTACGAGCAGTACTTC

d_call: TRBD2
clone_size: .
j_call: TRBJ2-1
v_call: TRBV2
cdr3_aa: CASSGVGGYNEQFF
cdr3_nt: TGTGCCAGCAGTGGGGTGGGAGGGTACAATGAGCAGTTCTTC

d_call: .
clone_size: .
j_call: TRBJ2-7
v_call: TRBV15
cdr3_aa: CATSRDLGGLTYEQYF
cdr3_nt: TGTGCCACCAGCAGAGATCTGGGCGGGTTAACCTACGAGCAGTACTTC

d_call: TRBD1
clone_size: .
j_call: TRBJ1-1
v_call: TRBV15
cdr3_aa: CATSRTPGTENTEAFF
cdr3_nt: TGTGCCACCAGCAGGACGCCCGGGACAGAGAACACTGAAGCTTTCTTT

d_call: TRBD1
clone_size: .
j_call: TRBJ1-1
v_call: TRBV2
cdr3_aa: CANGYRGNTEAFF
cdr3_nt: TGTGCCAACGGGTACAGGGGCAACACTGAAGCTTTCTTT

d_call: TRBD2
clone_size: .
j_call: TRBJ2-1
v_call: TRBV19
cdr3_aa: CASRAGTSTNEQFF
cdr3_nt: TGTGCCAGTAGGGCCGGGACTAGCACCAATGAGCAGTTCTTC

d_call: .
clone_size: .
j_call: TRBJ2-3
v_call: TRBV10-3
cdr3_aa: CAISGPQAVADTQYF
cdr3_nt: TGTGCCATCAGTGGGCCACAGGCAGTTGCAGATACGCAGTATTTT

d_call: TRBD1
clone_size: .
j_call: TRBJ1-5
v_call: TRBV28
cdr3_aa: CASSPPTGGAKPQHF
cdr3_nt: TGTGCCAGCAGCCCCCCCACAGGGGGAGCTAAGCCCCAGCATTTT

d_call: .
clone_size: .
j_call: TRBJ1-5
v_call: TRBV12-1
cdr3_aa: CASSFVGPPPRGSNQPQHF
cdr3_nt: TGTGCCAGCAGCTTTGTGGGCCCTCCGCCCCGGGGTAGCAATCAGCCCCAGCATTTT

d_call: .
clone_size: .
j_call: TRBJ1-1
v_call: TRBV5-8
cdr3_aa: CASRDIHGAFF
cdr3_nt: TGTGCCAGCAGGGACATCCATGGAGCTTTCTTT

d_call: TRBD1
clone_size: .
j_call: TRBJ1-4
v_call: TRBV5-1
cdr3_aa: CASSRDRGDEKLFF
cdr3_nt: TGCGCCAGCAGCCGGGACAGGGGTGATGAAAAACTGTTTTTT

d_call: .
clone_size: .
j_call: TRBJ2-7
v_call: TRBV30
cdr3_aa: CAWSAVYYEQYF
cdr3_nt: TGTGCCTGGAGTGCCGTTTACTACGAGCAGTACTTC

d_call: TRBD1
clone_size: .
j_call: TRBJ2-1
v_call: TRBV5-1
cdr3_aa: CASSSDRGTSYNEQFF
cdr3_nt: TGCGCCAGCAGCTCAGACAGGGGGACCTCCTACAATGAGCAGTTCTTC

d_call: TRBD1
clone_size: .
j_call: TRBJ2-1
v_call: TRBV12-3/TRBV12-4
cdr3_aa: CASSLGQGVLWFF
cdr3_nt: TGTGCCAGCAGTTTAGGACAGGGTGTACTTTGGTTCTTC

d_call: .
clone_size: .
j_call: TRBJ2-7
v_call: TRBV4-1
cdr3_aa: CASSQETSPSDMGVYF
cdr3_nt: TGCGCCAGCAGCCAAGAAACTAGTCCTAGCGATATGGGGGTGTACTTC

d_call: .
clone_size: .
j_call: TRBJ1-2
v_call: TRBV28
cdr3_aa: CASAPRGYYGYTF
cdr3_nt: TGTGCCAGCGCGCCTAGGGGGTACTATGGCTACACCTTC

d_call: TRBD2
clone_size: .
j_call: TRBJ2-4
v_call: TRBV4-1
cdr3_aa: CASSPRTSWDIQYF
cdr3_nt: TGCGCCAGCAGCCCCCGGACTAGCTGGGACATTCAGTACTTC

d_call: TRBD2
clone_size: few
j_call: TRBJ2-1
v_call: TRBV6-4
cdr3_aa: CASSVAGGDTNEQFF
cdr3_nt: TGTGCCAGCAGTGTCGCGGGAGGGGATACTAATGAGCAGTTCTTC

d_call: .
clone_size: once
j_call: TRBJ1-5
v_call: TRBV6-4
cdr3_aa: CASSDSTHYSNQPQHF
cdr3_nt: TGTGCCAGCAGTGACTCGACACATTATAGCAATCAGCCCCAGCATTTT

d_call: TRBD1
clone_size: .
j_call: TRBJ2-7
v_call: TRBV7-9
cdr3_aa: CASGYRGTGYEQYF
cdr3_nt: TGTGCCAGCGGATACAGGGGGACAGGCTACGAGCAGTACTTC

d_call: .
clone_size: .
j_call: TRBJ2-5
v_call: TRBV7-9
cdr3_aa: CASSFLSAMETQYF
cdr3_nt: TGTGCCAGCAGCTTTCTATCAGCGATGGAGACCCAGTACTTC

d_call: .
clone_size: few
j_call: TRBJ1-1
v_call: TRBV3-1/TRBV3-2
cdr3_aa: CASSQSFVNTEAFF
cdr3_nt: TGTGCCAGCAGCCAATCTTTTGTGAACACTGAAGCTTTCTTT

d_call: .
clone_size: .
j_call: TRBJ2-7
v_call: TRBV5-1
cdr3_aa: CASSLALGSGYEQYF
cdr3_nt: TGCGCCAGCAGCTTGGCCCTAGGCTCTGGATACGAGCAGTACTTC

d_call: .
clone_size: once
j_call: TRBJ1-4
v_call: TRBV4-3
cdr3_aa: CASSQGSGGNEKLFF
cdr3_nt: TGCGCCAGCAGCCAAGGGTCTGGGGGGAATGAAAAACTGTTTTTT

d_call: TRBD1
clone_size: .
j_call: TRBJ2-2
v_call: TRBV5-6
cdr3_aa: CASSFLDRVAGELFF
cdr3_nt: TGTGCCAGCAGCTTTTTGGACAGGGTGGCCGGGGAGCTGTTTTTT

d_call: TRBD1
clone_size: .
j_call: TRBJ1-1
v_call: TRBV6-2/TRBV6-3
cdr3_aa: CASSGQGAGTEAFF
cdr3_nt: TGTGCCAGCAGCGGCCAGGGGGCAGGCACTGAAGCTTTCTTT

d_call: TRBD2
clone_size: few
j_call: TRBJ2-4
v_call: TRBV2
cdr3_aa: CASRVAGERLAKNIQYF
cdr3_nt: TGTGCCAGCAGGGTAGCGGGTGAACGTCTAGCCAAAAACATTCAGTACTTC

d_call: TRBD2
clone_size: .
j_call: TRBJ2-2
v_call: TRBV3-1/TRBV3-2
cdr3_aa: CASSFALALDTGELFF
cdr3_nt: TGTGCCAGCAGCTTCGCACTAGCGTTAGACACCGGGGAGCTGTTTTTT

d_call: TRBD1
clone_size: .
j_call: TRBJ2-1
v_call: TRBV5-1
cdr3_aa: CASRSGTGYNEQFF
cdr3_nt: TGCGCCAGCAGGTCCGGGACAGGATACAATGAGCAGTTCTTC

d_call: TRBD1
clone_size: .
j_call: TRBJ1-5
v_call: TRBV6-6
cdr3_aa: CASSYGQAGQPQHF
cdr3_nt: TGTGCCAGCAGTTACGGACAGGCGGGTCAGCCCCAGCATTTT

d_call: TRBD1
clone_size: .
j_call: TRBJ1-1
v_call: TRBV10-3
cdr3_aa: CAISGFRTGATVRTEAFF
cdr3_nt: TGTGCCATCAGTGGGTTTAGAACAGGGGCCACCGTCCGCACTGAAGCTTTCTTT

d_call: .
clone_size: .
j_call: TRBJ2-6
v_call: TRBV4-1
cdr3_aa: CASSRNPGANVLTF
cdr3_nt: TGCGCCAGCAGCCGTAATCCTGGGGCCAACGTCCTGACTTTC

d_call: .
clone_size: .
j_call: TRBJ2-5
v_call: TRBV9
cdr3_aa: CASSGEDGETQYF
cdr3_nt: TGTGCCAGCAGCGGGGAGGATGGTGAGACCCAGTACTTC

d_call: .
clone_size: .
j_call: TRBJ2-1
v_call: TRBV2
cdr3_aa: CASKGAIYEQFF
cdr3_nt: TGTGCCAGCAAGGGAGCAATCTATGAGCAGTTCTTC

d_call: .
clone_size: .
j_call: TRBJ1-5
v_call: TRBV28
cdr3_aa: CASSSSGIRNQPQHF
cdr3_nt: TGTGCCAGCAGTTCCTCGGGGATAAGGAATCAGCCCCAGCATTTT

d_call: .
clone_size: .
j_call: TRBJ1-1
v_call: TRBV3-1/TRBV3-2
cdr3_aa: CASAQNTEAFF
cdr3_nt: TGTGCCAGCGCACAGAACACTGAAGCTTTCTTT

d_call: TRBD2
clone_size: .
j_call: TRBJ2-1
v_call: TRBV6-5
cdr3_aa: CASKHSGAGRNEQFF
cdr3_nt: TGTGCCAGCAAACACTCCGGAGCGGGGAGAAATGAGCAGTTCTTC

d_call: .
clone_size: .
j_call: TRBJ2-2
v_call: TRBV24-1
cdr3_aa: CATSDLKGDTGELFF
cdr3_nt: TGTGCCACCAGTGATTTGAAGGGAGACACCGGGGAGCTGTTTTTT

d_call: .
clone_size: .
j_call: TRBJ2-7
v_call: TRBV28
cdr3_aa: CASSSRFGGYEQYF
cdr3_nt: TGTGCCAGCAGTTCTAGGTTCGGGGGCTACGAGCAGTACTTC

d_call: .
clone_size: .
j_call: TRBJ2-3
v_call: TRBV7-3
cdr3_aa: CASSLDGRRSTDTQYF
cdr3_nt: TGTGCCAGCAGCCTAGACGGCCGAAGAAGCACAGATACGCAGTATTTT

d_call: TRBD2
clone_size: .
j_call: TRBJ2-3
v_call: TRBV9
cdr3_aa: CASSVGLAGGSSTDTQYF
cdr3_nt: TGTGCCAGCAGCGTAGGACTAGCGGGGGGTTCTAGCACAGATACGCAGTATTTT

d_call: TRBD2
clone_size: .
j_call: TRBJ2-1
v_call: TRBV5-1
cdr3_aa: CASSLGLAEYNEQFF
cdr3_nt: TGCGCCAGCAGCTTGGGACTAGCGGAGTACAATGAGCAGTTCTTC

d_call: .
clone_size: .
j_call: TRBJ2-3
v_call: TRBV5-4
cdr3_aa: CASSGELADTQYF
cdr3_nt: TGTGCCAGCAGCGGTGAACTAGCCGATACGCAGTATTTT

d_call: .
clone_size: .
j_call: TRBJ2-2
v_call: TRBV14
cdr3_aa: CASSPDGGGELFF
cdr3_nt: TGTGCCAGCAGCCCTGACGGGGGCGGGGAGCTGTTTTTT

d_call: .
clone_size: .
j_call: TRBJ2-3
v_call: TRBV10-2
cdr3_aa: CASSESAGSTDTQYF
cdr3_nt: TGCGCCAGCAGTGAGTCTGCGGGTAGCACAGATACGCAGTATTTT

d_call: .
clone_size: once
j_call: TRBJ1-1
v_call: TRBV5-1
cdr3_aa: CASSLAAGLSTEAFF
cdr3_nt: TGCGCCAGCAGCTTGGCCGCAGGGTTGAGCACTGAAGCTTTCTTT

d_call: TRBD2
clone_size: .
j_call: TRBJ2-1
v_call: TRBV4-2
cdr3_aa: CASSQDYGLAGGDEQFF
cdr3_nt: TGTGCCAGCAGCCAAGATTATGGACTAGCGGGGGGCGATGAGCAGTTCTTC

d_call: TRBD1
clone_size: .
j_call: TRBJ2-7
v_call: TRBV27
cdr3_aa: CASSFGDSSNEQYF
cdr3_nt: TGTGCCAGCAGTTTCGGGGACAGTTCGAACGAGCAGTACTTC

d_call: .
clone_size: .
j_call: TRBJ2-1
v_call: TRBV20-1
cdr3_aa: CSAKDTEQFF
cdr3_nt: TGCAGTGCTAAGGACACTGAGCAGTTCTTC

d_call: TRBD1
clone_size: .
j_call: TRBJ1-2
v_call: TRBV19
cdr3_aa: CASSGQGAPYGYTF
cdr3_nt: TGTGCCAGTAGTGGACAGGGGGCCCCCTATGGCTACACCTTC

d_call: TRBD2
clone_size: .
j_call: TRBJ2-1
v_call: TRBV2
cdr3_aa: CASSVLTSDSYNEQFF
cdr3_nt: TGTGCCAGCAGCGTCCTTACTAGCGACTCCTACAATGAGCAGTTCTTC

d_call: TRBD1
clone_size: .
j_call: TRBJ2-7
v_call: TRBV9
cdr3_aa: CASSEGGTGSEQYF
cdr3_nt: TGTGCCAGCAGCGAGGGGGGGACAGGGTCCGAGCAGTACTTC

d_call: TRBD2
clone_size: once
j_call: TRBJ2-1
v_call: TRBV5-1
cdr3_aa: CASRPTSGSYNEQFF
cdr3_nt: TGCGCCAGCAGACCGACTAGCGGGTCCTACAATGAGCAGTTCTTC

d_call: .
clone_size: .
j_call: TRBJ2-7
v_call: TRBV2
cdr3_aa: CASSENRSYEQYF
cdr3_nt: TGTGCCAGCAGTGAAAACAGAAGCTACGAGCAGTACTTC

d_call: TRBD2
clone_size: .
j_call: TRBJ2-7
v_call: TRBV29-1
cdr3_aa: CSVGTSGPYEQYF
cdr3_nt: TGCAGCGTTGGGACTAGCGGACCCTACGAGCAGTACTTC